One and the same sample provided the 8 T cell receptor beta chains below, sequenced in a study of T cell responses to AZD1222 COVID-19 vaccine. Sequencing used immunoSEQ multiplex PCR; TCRdb keeps in-frame clones, though not all of them. The sample shows approximately 130,000 clones, nearly 90% of them seen only once. The specimen comprised peripheral blood, sampled 28 days after the second AZD1222 dose. The source is an adult who received the AZD1222 COVID-19 vaccine.

This chain joins TRBV2 and TRBJ1-1; D is unclear. Trimming shortened V by 4 bases and J by 3 bases, and 12 bases separated the two germline ends. This CDR3 spans 14 amino acids. Germline lookup yields CDR1 SNHLY and CDR2 FYNNEI. CDR3 region: CASSVEGRDTEAFF. In DNA, the CDR3 is TGTGCCAGCAGTGTCGAGGGTCGCGACACTGAAGCTTTCTTT.

This clone was seen a few times. The chain has TRBV3-1 (or the pseudogene TRBV3-2) and TRBJ1-3, with 8 nucleotides matching TRBD1. There are 15 residues in the CDR3. From germline, CDR1 is LGHDT and CDR2 YNNKEL (reference sequence). J was trimmed by 4 bases and V by 3 bases; bases with no gene match: 5. The CDR3, as DNA: TGTGCCAGCAGCCAGGGGACAGGTTCAGGAAACACCATATATTTT. It codes for CASSQGTGSGNTIYF.

V usage is TRBV4-3 and J usage is TRBJ1-3, with no clear D. The CDR3 is 16 residues long. The ends were cut back, 0 bases at V and 0 bases at J, with 9 bases in the middle. Looked up from germline, CDR1 is LGHNA and CDR2 is YSLEER. As DNA, the CDR3 is TGCGCCAGCAGCCAAGAAAGCTGGACCTCTGGAAACACCATATATTTT. As protein: CASSQESWTSGNTIYF.

The J gene is TRBJ1-3, the V gene TRBV5-1, with a weak D call TRBD1 (5 bases). Germline-derived CDR1 and CDR2 are SGHRS and YFSETQ. V lost 2 bases to trimming and J lost 0 bases, with 12 bases between them. The CDR3 contains 16 residues. The CDR3 DNA is TGCGCCAGCAGCTTCAGACAGATCGACTCTGGAAACACCATATATTTT. It specifies CASSFRQIDSGNTIYF.

V is TRBV6-5 and J is TRBJ2-3, with D perhaps TRBD1 (5 bases). Germline-derived CDR1 and CDR2 are MNHEY and SVGAGI. CDR3 size: 13 residues. Trimming pared 5 bases from V and 1 base from J, leaving 7 bases between. CDR3 DNA: TGTGCCAGCAGTCCGACAGGCACAGATACGCAGTATTTT. Translation gives CASSPTGTDTQYF.

The chain couples TRBV19 to TRBJ1-5, with 9 bases fitting TRBD1. Germline-derived CDR1 and CDR2 are LNHDA and SQIVND (reference sequence). The V segment lost 6 bases and the J segment 5 bases; nucleotides outside the gene matches: 2. CDR3 length equals 13 residues. The CDR3 here is CASRGQGDQPQHF. The DNA for the CDR3 is TGTGCCAGTAGGGGACAGGGTGATCAGCCCCAGCATTTT.

The chain employs TRBV7-9 and TRBJ1-3, with D unresolved. Germline-derived CDR1 and CDR2 are SEHNR and FQNEAQ (reference sequence). V dropped 8 bases and J dropped 1 base, with 6 bases sitting between them. The CDR3 has 12 residues. CDR3 coding DNA: TGTGCCAGCGTGAGTTCTGGAAACACCATATATTTT. This translates into CASVSSGNTIYF.

The DNA of the CDR3 is TGCAGCGGCCTTCCTGACAGCACAGATACGCAGTATTTT. This codes for CSGLPDSTDTQYF. The genes are TRBV29-1 and TRBJ2-3, with D unresolved. The CDR3 totals 13 residues. V gave up 7 bases and J gave up 0 bases, with 11 bases separating them. CDR1 is SQVTM, CDR2 ANQGSEA, per germline.